These 21 T cell receptor beta chains share one sample of origin, sequenced in a study of blood T cell repertoires in COVID-19. Here immunoSEQ multiplex PCR was the method, and the copy in TCRdb shows in-frame clones only, minus some. The profile shows 200,000 to 300,000 clones, 85% to 90% of them singletons. The sequencing input was peripheral blood. Source of these receptors: a woman aged 60 to 75 with COVID-19, enrolled during active disease.

V and J are TRBV5-4 and TRBJ1-1; D is perhaps TRBD1 (6 bases). The CDR3 runs to 14 residues. The germline V gene has CDR1 SGHNT and CDR2 YYREEE (reference sequence). V lost 5 bases and J lost 1, with 12 bases in between. The CDR3 loop is CASRVTGKNTEAFF. CDR3 coding DNA: TGTGCCAGCAGGGTTACAGGGAAGAACACTGAAGCTTTCTTT.

This sequence joins TRBV5-1 and TRBJ2-5, with a weak D call TRBD2 (5 bases). Trimming stripped 3 bases from V and 4 bases from J, with 19 bases between. The CDR3 contains 16 residues. Germline lookup yields CDR1 SGHRS and CDR2 YFSETQ. DNA for the CDR3: TGCGCCAGCAGCTCCGACGCCTGGAGGATTGGAGAGACCCAGTACTTC. Translated, it gives CASSSDAWRIGETQYF.

V usage is TRBV29-1 and J usage is TRBJ2-6; the D is unclear. Germline values: CDR1 SQVTM, CDR2 ANQGSEA. The V end was cut by 7 bases, the J end by 0 bases, with 7 bases between. The CDR3 has 13 amino acids. The CDR3 loop is CSAASSGANVLTF. As DNA, the CDR3 is TGCAGCGCTGCGAGCTCTGGGGCCAACGTCCTGACTTTC.

The chain has TRBV2 and TRBJ1-5; D is possibly TRBD1 (6 bases). The CDR3 totals 15 residues. V was cut by 7 bases and J by 0 bases, with 13 bases left in between. Germline-derived CDR1 and CDR2 are SNHLY and FYNNEI. The CDR3 DNA reads as TGTGCCAGCACGGGACAACCCTTTAGCAATCAGCCCCAGCATTTT. This encodes CASTGQPFSNQPQHF.

Comment on this clone: The same CDR3 can be traced to other DNA sequences in this sample. The V gene is TRBV30, the J gene TRBJ2-3, with TRBD2 as a possible D gene (6 bases). Between the trimmed V and J ends, which lost 0 bases and 6 bases, there was a span of 10 bases. The CDR3 has 13 residues. Looked up from germline, CDR1 is GTSNPN and CDR2 is SVGIG (reference sequence). The CDR3 here is CAWSVRGGDTQYF. CDR3 DNA sequence: TGTGCCTGGAGTGTACGTGGGGGGGATACGCAGTATTTT.

The chain joins TRBV5-1 to TRBJ1-2; 7 nucleotides match TRBD1. The germline V gene encodes CDR1 SGHRS and CDR2 YFSETQ. CDR3 size: 14 residues. Germline trimming cut 0 bases from V and 7 bases from J; bases unmatched to any gene: 6. CDR3 nucleotides: TGCGCCAGCAGCTTGGAATCCACAGGGGTTGGCTACACCTTC. Residues: CASSLESTGVGYTF.

The chain couples TRBV29-1 to TRBJ1-1, with a possible D match to TRBD1 (5 bases). The CDR3 contains 10 residues. Germline CDR1 reads SQVTM; CDR2 reads ANQGSEA. V lost 6 bases and J lost 6, with 8 bases in between. CDR3 loop: CSVGTSEAFF. CDR3 in DNA: TGCAGCGTAGGGACTTCTGAAGCTTTCTTT.

This chain links TRBV11-2 with TRBJ2-5; tentatively, D is TRBD1 (5 bases). The V gene lost 0 bases and the J gene lost 8 bases, with 16 bases spanning the gap. CDR3 length: 15 residues. CDR1 and CDR2 from the germline V gene are SGHAT and FQNNGV. This CDR3 is CASSLDGSGQVTQYF. CDR3 sequence (DNA): TGTGCCAGCAGCTTAGATGGATCAGGGCAGGTAACCCAGTACTTC.

V gene TRBV9 combines with J gene TRBJ2-1, with 9 bases matching TRBD2. The CDR3 runs 15 residues. Germline lookup yields CDR1 SGDLS and CDR2 YYNGEE. V was clipped by 3 bases and J by 4 bases; unmatched bases: 5. The chain's CDR3 is CASSELAGRYNEQFF. CDR3 nucleotide sequence: TGTGCCAGCAGCGAACTAGCGGGCCGATACAATGAGCAGTTCTTC.

V usage is TRBV29-1 and J usage is TRBJ2-7, with D perhaps TRBD1 (5 bases). Germline loops: CDR1 SQVTM, CDR2 ANQGSEA. V shed 4 bases and J shed 6 bases, with 10 bases lying between them. This CDR3 has 11 residues. CDR3 sequence (DNA): TGCAGCGTTGCAGGGCCTGGCGAGCAGTACTTC. This translates into CSVAGPGEQYF.

This clone appeared a single time. This sequence joins TRBV7-2 and TRBJ1-3; D unresolved. The V end lost 1 base, the J end lost 2 bases, and 15 bases lay between the germline ends. Germline V gene lookup returns CDR1 SGHTA and CDR2 FQGNSA. This CDR3 comprises 17 residues. CDR3 residues: CASSLGYWAQPGNTIYF. Written as DNA, the CDR3 is TGTGCCAGCAGCTTAGGATACTGGGCCCAACCTGGAAACACCATATATTTT.

This rearrangement joins TRBV7-2 to TRBJ2-5; TRBD2 aligns across 14 bases. Germline V CDR1 and CDR2: SGHTA, FQGNSA. V lost 0 bases to trimming and J lost 5 bases; unmatched junction nucleotides: 2. The CDR3 runs 16 residues. CDR3 coding DNA: TGTGCCAGCAGCTTAGCGGGGACTAGCGGGAGTGAGACCCAGTACTTC. Translated: CASSLAGTSGSETQYF.

This rearrangement joins TRBV6-2 or TRBV6-3 to TRBJ2-3; 7 bases align to TRBD2. The CDR3 contains 15 residues. The V gene end was trimmed by 5 bases and the J gene end by 2 bases; junction bases not matched to a gene: 7. Germline lookup yields CDR1 MNHEY and CDR2 SVGEGT. Written as DNA, the CDR3 is TGTGCCAGCAGTATGACTAGCAGATCCACAGATACGCAGTATTTT. Translation gives CASSMTSRSTDTQYF.

The rearrangement joins TRBV9 to TRBJ2-1; TRBD2 agrees at 8 bases. From germline, CDR1 is SGDLS and CDR2 YYNGEE. V was clipped by 0 bases and J by 5 bases; unmatched bases: 7. The CDR3 is 16 amino acids. CDR3 DNA sequence: TGTGCCAGCAGCGTAGCATTGCGGGAGGCTAACAATGAGCAGTTCTTC. It codes for CASSVALREANNEQFF.

The CDR3 sequence is CASSLGNLAGSREQFF. The CDR3 nucleotides read TGTGCCAGCAGCTTAGGAAACCTAGCGGGATCTCGGGAGCAGTTCTTC. The gene calls are TRBV7-3 and TRBJ2-1, with 9 bases matching TRBD2. After removal of 2 bases from V and 10 bases from J, the junction contained 12 bases not matched to a gene. Germline CDR1 SGHTA, CDR2 FQGTGA. The CDR3 spans 16 residues.

The V call is TRBV28, the J call TRBJ1-2; a weak D match, TRBD1 (6 bases). This CDR3 has 14 residues. The V end was cut by 3 bases, the J end by 4 bases, with 12 bases between. Germline V lookup: CDR1 MDHEN, CDR2 SYDVKM. The CDR3 DNA is TGTGCCAGCAGTTTTGGGCAGGGGTTCTATGGCTACACCTTC. It is translated as CASSFGQGFYGYTF.

This CDR3 reads CASSPEDRAETQYF. The CDR3 DNA reads TGCGCCAGCAGCCCCGAGGACAGGGCAGAGACCCAGTACTTC. The chain couples TRBV5-1 to TRBJ2-5; 8 positions agree with TRBD1. Germline V gene lookup returns CDR1 SGHRS and CDR2 YFSETQ. The CDR3 extends over 14 amino acids. The V gene end was trimmed by 4 bases and the J gene end by 4 bases; junction bases not matched to a gene: 6. Supplemented by reference TRBV5-1 and TRBJ2-5, the full variable domain reads KAGVTQTPRYLIKTRGQQVTLSCSPISGHRSVSWYQQTPGQGLQFLFEYFSETQRNKGNFPGRFSGRQFSNSRSEMNVSTLELGDSALYLCASSPEDRAETQYFGPGTRLLVL.

This chain joins TRBV20-1 and TRBJ1-2, with 11 bases identical to TRBD1. V was pared by 3 bases and J by 3 bases, with 9 bases of the junction left unmatched. Germline V gene sequence: CDR1 DFQATT, CDR2 SNEGSKA (reference sequence). The CDR3 has 16 residues. This chain's CDR3 is CSASHLRTGGDYGYTF. DNA for the CDR3: TGCAGTGCTAGTCACCTAAGGACAGGGGGCGACTATGGCTACACCTTC.

V is TRBV4-2 and J is TRBJ2-7, with 7 bases identical to TRBD1. CDR1 is LGHNA, CDR2 YNFKEQ, per germline. The CDR3 extends over 14 amino acids. With 4 bases clipped from V and 2 bases from J, the junction kept 5 bases outside the gene matches. The chain's CDR3 is CASSRQGQTYEQYF. CDR3 bases: TGTGCCAGCAGCCGACAGGGACAGACCTACGAGCAGTACTTC.

This chain links TRBV24-1 with TRBJ2-3; 10 positions match TRBD2. The CDR3 length is 16 residues. J lost 0 bases, V lost 3 bases, and 2 bases had no gene match. In germline, CDR1 is KGHDR, CDR2 SFDVKD. The CDR3 reads CATSDQTSGSTDTQYF. Here the CDR3 DNA reads TGTGCCACCAGTGATCAGACTAGCGGGAGCACAGATACGCAGTATTTT.

The V call is TRBV19, the J call TRBJ1-4; 7 positions match TRBD1. CDR3 length: 15 amino acids. With 5 bases clipped from V and 4 bases from J, the junction kept 7 bases outside the gene matches. Germline V gives CDR1 LNHDA, CDR2 SQIVND (reference sequence). The CDR3 reads CASSLPGQINEKLFF. DNA for the CDR3: TGTGCCAGTAGTCTCCCGGGACAGATTAATGAAAAACTGTTTTTT. Variable domain in full (rest from reference TRBV19 and TRBJ1-4): DGGITQSPKYLFRKEGQNVTLSCEQNLNHDAMYWYRQDPGQGLRLIYYSQIVNDFQKGDIAEGYSVSREKKESFPLTVTSAQKNPTAFYLCASSLPGQINEKLFFGSGTQLSVL.